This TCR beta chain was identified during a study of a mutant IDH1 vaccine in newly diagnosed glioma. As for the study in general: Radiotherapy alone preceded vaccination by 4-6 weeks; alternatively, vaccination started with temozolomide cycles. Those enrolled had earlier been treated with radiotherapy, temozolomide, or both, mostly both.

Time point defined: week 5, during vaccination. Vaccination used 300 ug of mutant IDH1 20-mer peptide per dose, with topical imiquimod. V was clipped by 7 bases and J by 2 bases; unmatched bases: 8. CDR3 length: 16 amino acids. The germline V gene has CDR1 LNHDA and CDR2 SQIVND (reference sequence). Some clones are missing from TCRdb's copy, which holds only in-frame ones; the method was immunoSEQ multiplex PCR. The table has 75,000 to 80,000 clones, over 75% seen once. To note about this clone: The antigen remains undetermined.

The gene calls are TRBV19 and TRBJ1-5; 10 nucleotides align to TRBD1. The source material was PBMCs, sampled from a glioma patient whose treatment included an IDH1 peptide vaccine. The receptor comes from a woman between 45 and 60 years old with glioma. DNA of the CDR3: TGTGCCAGTAACGCTGACAGGGGGCTCGGCAATCAGCCCCAGCATTTT. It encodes CASNADRGLGNQPQHF.